This T cell receptor (beta chain) was captured in a study of cytomegalovirus exposure and HLA in healthy donors. This PCR relied on a set of 60 Vbeta primers and 13 Jbeta primers. Assay used: immunoSEQ multiplex PCR; TCRdb lists only in-frame clones, some missing. The data show 85,000 to 120,000 clones, 75% to 80% seen once. Germline values: CDR1 MGHDK, CDR2 SYGVNS. This CDR3 comprises 17 residues. V was cut by 4 bases and J by 0 bases, with 16 bases left in between. The TCR comes from a male donor in good health and CMV-seropositive. The V gene is TRBV25-1, the J gene TRBJ2-1; D gene unclear. Sequencing was performed on PBMCs. In nucleotides, the CDR3 is TGTGCCAGCAGTGGGCCCACTACAAGAGGCTCCTACAATGAGCAGTTCTTC. This translates into CASSGPTTRGSYNEQFF. The full variable domain, rest sourced from reference TRBV25-1 and TRBJ2-1, is EADIYQTPRYLVIGTGKKITLECSQTMGHDKMYWYQQDPGMELHLIHYSYGVNSTEKGDLSSESTVSRIRTEHFPLTLESARPSHTSQYLCASSGPTTRGSYNEQFFGPGTRLTVL.